This T cell receptor beta chain derives from a study of T cell responses to AZD1222 COVID-19 vaccine. Whole-study findings and limits: It was only after the peak T cell response that any repertoires were sampled.

This clone was found once. The antigen is undetermined. TCRdb's table, derived via immunoSEQ multiplex PCR, lists solely in-frame clones and lacks some. Of over 85,000 clones detected, around 89% appear once; the ten largest clones hold about 8%. The germline V gene has CDR1 SEHNR and CDR2 FQNEAQ (reference sequence). The V end lost 7 bases, the J end lost 7 bases, and 16 bases lay between the germline ends. The CDR3 consists of 14 residues. This receptor was identified in an adult in good health. The material was peripheral blood, obtained on day 0 of AZD1222 vaccination. The rearrangement uses TRBV7-9 and TRBJ1-4; D call uncertain. CDR3 protein: CASTRVDDVEKLFF. The CDR3 DNA follows: TGTGCCAGCACCCGGGTGGACGACGTTGAAAAACTGTTTTTT.